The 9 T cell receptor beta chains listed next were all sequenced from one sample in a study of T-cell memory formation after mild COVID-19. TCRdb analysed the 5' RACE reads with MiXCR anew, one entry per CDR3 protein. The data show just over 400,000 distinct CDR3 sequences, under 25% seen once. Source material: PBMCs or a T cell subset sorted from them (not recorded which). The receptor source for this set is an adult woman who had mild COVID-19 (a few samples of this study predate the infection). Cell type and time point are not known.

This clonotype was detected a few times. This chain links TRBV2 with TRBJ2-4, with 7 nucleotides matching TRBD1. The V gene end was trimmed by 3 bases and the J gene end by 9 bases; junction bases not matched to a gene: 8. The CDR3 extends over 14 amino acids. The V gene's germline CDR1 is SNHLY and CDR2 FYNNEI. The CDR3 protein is CASSERDRVFIQYF. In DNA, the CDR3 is TGTGCCAGCAGTGAGCGTGACAGGGTATTCATTCAGTACTTC.

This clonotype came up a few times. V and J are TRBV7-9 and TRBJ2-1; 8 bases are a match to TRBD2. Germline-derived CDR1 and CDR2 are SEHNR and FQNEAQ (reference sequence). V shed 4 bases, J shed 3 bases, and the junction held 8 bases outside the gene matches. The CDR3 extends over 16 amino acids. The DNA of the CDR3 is TGTGCCAGCAGCTCCATAGCGGGGCCGTACTACAATGAGCAGTTCTTC. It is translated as CASSSIAGPYYNEQFF.

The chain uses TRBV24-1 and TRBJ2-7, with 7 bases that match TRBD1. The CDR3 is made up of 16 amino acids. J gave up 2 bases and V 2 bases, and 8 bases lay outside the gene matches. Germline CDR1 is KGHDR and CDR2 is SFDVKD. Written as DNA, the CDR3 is TGTGCCACCAGTGATTCCCCGGGCAGGGGGACCTACGAGCAGTACTTC. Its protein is CATSDSPGRGTYEQYF.

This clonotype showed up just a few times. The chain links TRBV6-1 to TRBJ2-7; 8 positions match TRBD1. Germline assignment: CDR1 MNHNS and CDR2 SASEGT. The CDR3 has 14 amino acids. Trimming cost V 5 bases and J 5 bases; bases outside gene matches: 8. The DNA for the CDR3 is TGTGCCAGCAGTCCAGGACAGGGTTTCCACGAGCAGTACTTC. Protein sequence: CASSPGQGFHEQYF.

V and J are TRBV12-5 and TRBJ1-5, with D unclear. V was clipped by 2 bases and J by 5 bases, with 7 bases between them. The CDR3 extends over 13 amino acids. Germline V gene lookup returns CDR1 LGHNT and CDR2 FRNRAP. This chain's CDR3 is CASGLSSHQPQHF. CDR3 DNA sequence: TGTGCTAGTGGTTTGTCCAGTCATCAGCCCCAGCATTTT.

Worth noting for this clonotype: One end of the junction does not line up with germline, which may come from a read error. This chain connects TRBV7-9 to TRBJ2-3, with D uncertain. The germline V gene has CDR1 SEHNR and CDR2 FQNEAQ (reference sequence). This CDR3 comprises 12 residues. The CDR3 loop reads CAGSLVKDTQYF. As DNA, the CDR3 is TGTGCCGGCAGCTTAGTAAAGGATACGCAGTATTTT.

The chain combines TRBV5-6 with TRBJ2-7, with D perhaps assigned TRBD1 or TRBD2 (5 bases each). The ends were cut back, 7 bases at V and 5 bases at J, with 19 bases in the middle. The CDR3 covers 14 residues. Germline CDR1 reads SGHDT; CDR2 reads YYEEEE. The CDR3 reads CASGEGQASHEQYF. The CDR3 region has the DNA TGTGCCAGCGGAGAGGGGCAGGCGAGCCACGAGCAGTACTTC.

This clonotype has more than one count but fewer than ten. CDR3: CSAGGGVNTEAFF. The DNA of the CDR3 is TGCAGTGCCGGTGGGGGGGTGAACACTGAAGCTTTCTTT. The rearrangement uses TRBV20-1 and TRBJ1-1; the D gene is possibly TRBD1 (5 bases). Germline lookup yields CDR1 DFQATT and CDR2 SNEGSKA (reference sequence). The CDR3 runs 13 residues. V lost 6 bases, J lost 0 bases, and 11 bases lay in between.

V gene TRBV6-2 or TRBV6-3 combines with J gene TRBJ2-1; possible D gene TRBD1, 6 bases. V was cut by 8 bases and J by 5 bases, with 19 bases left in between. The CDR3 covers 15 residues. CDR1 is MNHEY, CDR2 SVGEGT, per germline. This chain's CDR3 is CASVSRGWGDNEQFF. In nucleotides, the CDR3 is TGTGCCAGCGTCAGCAGGGGTTGGGGAGACAATGAGCAGTTCTTC.